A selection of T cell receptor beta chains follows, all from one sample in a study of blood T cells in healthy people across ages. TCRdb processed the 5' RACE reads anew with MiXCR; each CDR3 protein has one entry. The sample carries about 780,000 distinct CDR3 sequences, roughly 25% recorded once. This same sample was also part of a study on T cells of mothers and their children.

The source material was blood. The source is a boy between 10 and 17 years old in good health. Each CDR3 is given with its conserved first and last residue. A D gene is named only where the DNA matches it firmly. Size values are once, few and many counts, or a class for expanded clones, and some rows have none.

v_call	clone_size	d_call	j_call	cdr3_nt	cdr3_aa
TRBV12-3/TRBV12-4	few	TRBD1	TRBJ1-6	TGTGCCAGCAGCCCTTCGGACAGGGGGTTCTCACCCCTCCACTTT	CASSPSDRGFSPLHF
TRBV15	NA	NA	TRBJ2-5	TGTGCCACCAGCAGAGCTGGTGAAGAGACCCAGTACTTC	CATSRAGEETQYF
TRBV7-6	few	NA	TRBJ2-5	TGTGCCAGCAGCTTAGGGAGGCAGAGTCAAGAGACCCAGTACTTC	CASSLGRQSQETQYF
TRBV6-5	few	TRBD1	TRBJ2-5	TGTGCCAGCAGTGACAGGGGTGGGTTCTTC	CASSDRGGFF
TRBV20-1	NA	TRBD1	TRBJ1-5	TGCAGTGCTAGCAAGGACAGGGTGGGAGAGCCCCAGCATTTT	CSASKDRVGEPQHF
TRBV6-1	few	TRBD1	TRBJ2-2	TGTGCCAGCAGTGGCCAGGGGGCGCTGGGCACCGGGGAGCTGTTTTTT	CASSGQGALGTGELFF
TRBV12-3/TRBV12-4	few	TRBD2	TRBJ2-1	TGTGCCAGCAGTTTAGGGACTAGCGGCCTAAATGAGCAGTTCTTC	CASSLGTSGLNEQFF
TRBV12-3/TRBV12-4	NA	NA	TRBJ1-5	TGTGCCAGCAGTGGAGAGGGTCAGCCCCAGCATTTT	CASSGEGQPQHF
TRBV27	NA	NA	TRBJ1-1	TGTGCCAGCAGGGTACAGGGAGGGATGAACACTGAAGCTTTCTTT	CASRVQGGMNTEAFF
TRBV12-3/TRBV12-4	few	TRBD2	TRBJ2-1	TGTGCCAGCACCACTAGCGGGGGGTCTTACAATGAGCAGTTCTTC	CASTTSGGSYNEQFF
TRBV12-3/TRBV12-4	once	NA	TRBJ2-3	TGTGCCAGCAGTCCCAGGCAGGGAAGGGCAGATACGCAGTATTTT	CASSPRQGRADTQYF
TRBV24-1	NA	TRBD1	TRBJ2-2	TGTGCCACCAGTGATCCCGGGACAGGGACCGGGGAGCTGTTTTTT	CATSDPGTGTGELFF
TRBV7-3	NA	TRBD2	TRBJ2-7	TGTGCCAGCAGCTTAAGAGAACCCAGTGTGGCTAGCGGGATATTTTGTCAGGGCTACGAGCAGTACTTC	CASSLREPSVASGIFCQGYEQYF
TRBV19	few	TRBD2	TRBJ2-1	TGTGCCAGTAGTTCGACTAGCGGGGGGAACTCCTACAATGAGCAGTTCTTC	CASSSTSGGNSYNEQFF
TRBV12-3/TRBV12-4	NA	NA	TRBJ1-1	TGTGCCAGCAGTCCAAGTCTTTGGGGAAACACTGAAGCTTTCTTT	CASSPSLWGNTEAFF
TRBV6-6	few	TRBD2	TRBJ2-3	TGTGCCAGCAGTTACTCGAACGGGGGGGCCATGGATACGCAGTATTTT	CASSYSNGGAMDTQYF
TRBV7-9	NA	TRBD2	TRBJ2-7	TGTGCCAGCAGCTTACCAACTAGCGCCTCCTACGAGCAGTACTTC	CASSLPTSASYEQYF
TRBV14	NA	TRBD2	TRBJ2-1	TGTGCCAGCAGCCAGTCTAGCGGGTACAATGAGCAGTTCTTC	CASSQSSGYNEQFF
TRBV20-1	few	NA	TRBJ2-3	TGCAGTGCCCAGCCCCTTTACAGGGTGAGCACAGATACGCAGTATTTT	CSAQPLYRVSTDTQYF
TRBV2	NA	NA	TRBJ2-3	TGTGCCAGCAGTGACACTAGTGCTGATACGCAGTATTTT	CASSDTSADTQYF
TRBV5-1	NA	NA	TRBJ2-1	TGCGCCAGCAGCTTGACCAGTAGCTCCTACAATCAGCAGTTCTTC	CASSLTSSSYNQQFF
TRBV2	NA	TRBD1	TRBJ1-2	TGTGCCACCCGACAGGGGACGTGGTATGGCTACACCTTC	CATRQGTWYGYTF